The clone carrying this TCR beta chain was picked up one time. These data come from a study of blood T cell repertoires in COVID-19. Per the study methods: Estimation of nucleated cell counts was performed using reference gene primer amplification. The protocol was immunoSEQ multiplex PCR, while the TCRdb copy is restricted to in-frame clones and leaves out a portion. Clone size and the V and J calls come from that table; the DNA yielded D and trimming. The table lists 52,000 or so clones, roughly 84% of them singletons. The CDR3 spans 16 residues. Trimming cost V 2 bases and J 5 bases, with 19 bases left between them. Germline V CDR1 and CDR2: SEHNR, FQNEAQ (reference sequence).

The rearrangement uses TRBV7-9 and TRBJ2-7, with TRBD1 as a possible D gene (5 bases). Sequencing input: peripheral blood. The receptor was derived from a man in his forties or fifties with acute or convalescent COVID-19. Here the CDR3 reads CASSLNKNQGIHEQYF. CDR3 DNA: TGTGCCAGCAGCTTAAATAAAAACCAGGGCATCCACGAGCAGTACTTC. Using reference TRBV7-9 and TRBJ2-7 for the parts outside the CDR3, the full variable domain is DTGVSQNPRHKITKRGQNVTFRCDPISEHNRLYWYRQTLGQGPEFLTYFQNEAQLEKSRLLSDRFSAERPKGSFSTLEIQRTEQGDSAMYLCASSLNKNQGIHEQYFGPGTRLTVT.